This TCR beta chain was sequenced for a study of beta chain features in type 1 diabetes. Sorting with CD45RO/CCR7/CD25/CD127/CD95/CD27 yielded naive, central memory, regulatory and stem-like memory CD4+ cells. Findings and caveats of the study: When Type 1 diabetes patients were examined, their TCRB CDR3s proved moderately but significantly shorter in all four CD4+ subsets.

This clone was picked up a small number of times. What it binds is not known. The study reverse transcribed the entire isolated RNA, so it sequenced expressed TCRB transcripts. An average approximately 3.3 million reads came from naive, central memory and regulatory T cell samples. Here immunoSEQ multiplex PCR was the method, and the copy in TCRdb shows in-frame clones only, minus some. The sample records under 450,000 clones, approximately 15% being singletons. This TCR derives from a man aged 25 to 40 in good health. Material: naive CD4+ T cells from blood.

The CDR3 region is CASSRSGYNEQFF. For the CDR3, the DNA is TGTGCCAGCAGCCGTTCGGGGTACAATGAGCAGTTCTTC. The V call is TRBV9, the J call TRBJ2-1, with a possible D match to TRBD2 (5 bases). The CDR3 is made up of 13 amino acids. V was shortened by 4 bases and J by 4 bases, with 9 bases between the two germline ends. Germline CDR1 SGDLS, CDR2 YYNGEE. Together with reference TRBV9 and TRBJ2-1, the CDR3 gives the full variable domain: DSGVTQTPKHLITATGQRVTLRCSPRSGDLSVYWYQQSLDQGLQFLIQYYNGEERAKGNILERFSAQQFPDLHSELNLSSLELGDSALYFCASSRSGYNEQFFGPGTRLTVL.